The rows below give T cell receptor beta chains drawn from one sample of a study of cytomegalovirus exposure and HLA in healthy donors. TCRdb's table, derived via immunoSEQ multiplex PCR, lists solely in-frame clones and lacks some. In the table there are some 130,000 clones, 75% to 90% of which are singletons. Source material: PBMCs. These receptors originate from a man between 35 and 55 years old in good health and CMV-seronegative. Each CDR3 is given with its conserved first and last residue. Each record gives: J gene, V gene, clone size, D gene, CDR3 DNA, CDR3 protein. D genes are given only for firm matches. Clone size is not always given. Where it is, it says once, few, many or a class for expanded clones.

TRBJ1-1,TRBV27,NA,TRBD1,TGTGCCAGCAGTTTACGGGGGACAGGAATTACGATGAACACTGAAGCTTTCTTT,CASSLRGTGITMNTEAFF
TRBJ2-3,TRBV5-1,NA,NA,TGCGCCAGCAGCCGGACAGCTAGCACAGATACGCAGTATTTT,CASSRTASTDTQYF
TRBJ1-2,TRBV29-1,NA,NA,TGCAGCGCGGGGGACTGGACCTATGGCTACACCTTC,CSAGDWTYGYTF
TRBJ2-7,TRBV28,NA,TRBD1,TGTGCCCCCCCTTGCAGGGACAGGGGCACCTACGAGCAGTACTTC,CAPPCRDRGTYEQYF
TRBJ2-2,TRBV6-5,once,NA,TGTGCCAGCAGTTACAAAGCAGGGACCGGGGAGCTGTTTTTT,CASSYKAGTGELFF
TRBJ1-4,TRBV5-1,NA,TRBD1,TGCGCCAGCAGCCCGGGACAGGGAGGGGAAAAACTGTTTTTT,CASSPGQGGEKLFF
TRBJ1-1,TRBV5-4,NA,NA,TGTGCCAGCAGCTTGGTTGTGTCCCAGAACACTGAAGCTTTCTTT,CASSLVVSQNTEAFF
TRBJ1-1,TRBV27,NA,TRBD1,TGTGCCAGCAGTTGGTCAGGGGGCAAAGGGGCTGAAGCTTTCTTT,CASSWSGGKGAEAFF
TRBJ2-3,TRBV9,NA,TRBD2,TGTGCCAGCAGCACTAGCGGGACGACAGATACGCAGTATTTT,CASSTSGTTDTQYF
TRBJ2-7,TRBV6-5,NA,NA,TGTGCCAGCAGTTACTCGGCAGGTCCCTACGAGCAGTACTTC,CASSYSAGPYEQYF
TRBJ2-6,TRBV28,few,NA,TGTGCCAGCAGGCGGCTGAGCTCTGGGGCCAACGTCCTGACTTTC,CASRRLSSGANVLTF
TRBJ2-7,TRBV7-9,NA,TRBD1,TGTGCCAGCAGTCATAGACAGGGGCCCTACGAGCAGTACTTC,CASSHRQGPYEQYF
TRBJ2-5,TRBV6-1,NA,TRBD2,TGTGCCAGCAGTGAAGCCGTCGGGACTAGCGGAGAGACCCAGTACTTC,CASSEAVGTSGETQYF
TRBJ1-1,TRBV10-3,NA,NA,TGTGCCATCAGTGGGTCGACAGGCACTGAAGCTTTCTTT,CAISGSTGTEAFF
TRBJ2-7,TRBV11-2,few,TRBD2,TGTGCCAGCAGCGATCTGGGAGCGGGAGAACTCGAGCAGTACTTC,CASSDLGAGELEQYF
TRBJ2-5,TRBV11-2,NA,TRBD2,TGTGCCAGCAGCCCAGGACTAGCGGTCCTCTCCGTTCACTTC,CASSPGLAVLSVHF
TRBJ2-7,TRBV19,once,TRBD1,TGTGCCAGTAGTCCGAAGGGAGTTGGGACAGGGGGCCTGTACGAGCAGTACTTC,CASSPKGVGTGGLYEQYF
TRBJ2-1,TRBV9,NA,NA,TGTGCCAGCAGCGTAGCGCCCAGCTCCTACAATGAGCAGTTCTTC,CASSVAPSSYNEQFF
TRBJ1-5,TRBV2,NA,NA,TGTGCCAGCAGTGAAGACGCCGGGGTTGGTCAGCCCCAGCATTTT,CASSEDAGVGQPQHF